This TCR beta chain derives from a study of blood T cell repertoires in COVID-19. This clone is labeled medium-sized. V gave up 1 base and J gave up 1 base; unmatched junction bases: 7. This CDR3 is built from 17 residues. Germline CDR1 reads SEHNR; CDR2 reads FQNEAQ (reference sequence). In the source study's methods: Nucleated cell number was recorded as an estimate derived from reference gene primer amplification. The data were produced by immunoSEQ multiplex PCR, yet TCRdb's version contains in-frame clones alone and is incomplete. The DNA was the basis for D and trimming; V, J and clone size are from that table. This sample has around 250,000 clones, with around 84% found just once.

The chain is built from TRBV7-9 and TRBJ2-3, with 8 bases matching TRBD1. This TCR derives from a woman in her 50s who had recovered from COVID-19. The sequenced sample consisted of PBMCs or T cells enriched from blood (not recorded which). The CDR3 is CASSLDPGGRGTDTQYF. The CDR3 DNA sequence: TGTGCCAGCAGCTTAGACCCAGGGGGCCGAGGCACAGATACGCAGTATTTT.